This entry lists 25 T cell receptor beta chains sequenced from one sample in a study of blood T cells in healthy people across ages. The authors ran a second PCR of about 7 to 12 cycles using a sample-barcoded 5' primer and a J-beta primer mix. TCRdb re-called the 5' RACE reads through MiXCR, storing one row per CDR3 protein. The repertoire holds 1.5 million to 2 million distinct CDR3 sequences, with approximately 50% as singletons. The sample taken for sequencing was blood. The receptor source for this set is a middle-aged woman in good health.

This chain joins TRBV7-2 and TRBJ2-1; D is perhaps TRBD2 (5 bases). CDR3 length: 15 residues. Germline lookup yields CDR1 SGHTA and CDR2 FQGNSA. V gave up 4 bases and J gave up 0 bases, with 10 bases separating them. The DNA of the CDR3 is TGTGCCAGCAGCTCCACTAGGGTCTCCTACAATGAGCAGTTCTTC. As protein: CASSSTRVSYNEQFF.

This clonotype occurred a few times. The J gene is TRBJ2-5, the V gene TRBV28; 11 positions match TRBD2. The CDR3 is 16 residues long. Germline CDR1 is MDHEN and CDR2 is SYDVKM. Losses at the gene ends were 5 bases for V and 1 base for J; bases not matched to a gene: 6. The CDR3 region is CASSVSSGGFQETQYF. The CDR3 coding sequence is TGTGCCAGCAGTGTCTCTAGCGGGGGGTTCCAAGAGACCCAGTACTTC. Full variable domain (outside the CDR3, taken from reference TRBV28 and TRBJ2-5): DVKVTQSSRYLVKRTGEKVFLECVQDMDHENMFWYRQDPGLGLRLIYFSYDVKMKEKGDIPEGYSVSREKKERFSLILESASTNQTSMYLCASSVSSGGFQETQYFGPGTRLLVL.

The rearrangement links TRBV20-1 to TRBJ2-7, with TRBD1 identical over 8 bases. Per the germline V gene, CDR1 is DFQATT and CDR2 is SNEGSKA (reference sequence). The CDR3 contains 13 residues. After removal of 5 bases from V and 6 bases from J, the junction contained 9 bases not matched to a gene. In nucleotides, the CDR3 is TGCAGTGCTGAGGACAGGGTAAGCCGCGAGCAGTACTTC. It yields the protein CSAEDRVSREQYF.

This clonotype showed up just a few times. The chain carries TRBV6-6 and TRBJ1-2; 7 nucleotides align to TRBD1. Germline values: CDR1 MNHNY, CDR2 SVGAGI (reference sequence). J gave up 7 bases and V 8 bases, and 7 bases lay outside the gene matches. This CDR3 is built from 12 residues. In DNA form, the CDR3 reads TGTGCCAGCCGTAACAGGGGCGGTGGCTACACCTTC. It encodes CASRNRGGGYTF.

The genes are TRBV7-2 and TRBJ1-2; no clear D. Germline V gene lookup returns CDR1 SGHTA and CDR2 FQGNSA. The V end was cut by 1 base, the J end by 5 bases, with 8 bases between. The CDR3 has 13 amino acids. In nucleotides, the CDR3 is TGTGCCAGCAGCTTAGGTGTCCAGTATGGCTACACCTTC. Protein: CASSLGVQYGYTF.

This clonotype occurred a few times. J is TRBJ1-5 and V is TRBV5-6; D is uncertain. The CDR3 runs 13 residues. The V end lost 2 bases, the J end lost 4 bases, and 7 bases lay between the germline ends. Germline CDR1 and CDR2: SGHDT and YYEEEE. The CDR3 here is CASSFSTNQPQHF. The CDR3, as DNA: TGTGCCAGCAGCTTCTCTACTAATCAGCCCCAGCATTTT.

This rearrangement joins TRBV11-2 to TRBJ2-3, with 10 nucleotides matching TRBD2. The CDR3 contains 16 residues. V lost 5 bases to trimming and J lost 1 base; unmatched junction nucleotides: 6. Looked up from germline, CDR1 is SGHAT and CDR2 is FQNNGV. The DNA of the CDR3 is TGTGCCAGCAGCATTTTAGCGGGGGGTCGCACAGATACGCAGTATTTT. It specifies CASSILAGGRTDTQYF.

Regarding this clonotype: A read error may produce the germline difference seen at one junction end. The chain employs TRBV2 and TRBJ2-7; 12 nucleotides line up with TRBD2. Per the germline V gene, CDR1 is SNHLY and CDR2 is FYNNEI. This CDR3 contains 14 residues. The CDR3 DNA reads TGTGTCAGCAAGACTAGCGGGGGTTCCTACGAGCAGTACTTC. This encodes CVSKTSGGSYEQYF.

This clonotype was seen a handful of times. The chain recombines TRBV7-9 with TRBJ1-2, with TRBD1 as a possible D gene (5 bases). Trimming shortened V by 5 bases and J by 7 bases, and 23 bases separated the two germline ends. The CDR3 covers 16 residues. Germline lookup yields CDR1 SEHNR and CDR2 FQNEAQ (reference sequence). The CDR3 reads CASSRGQGDRLAGYTF. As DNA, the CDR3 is TGTGCCAGCAGCCGTGGCCAGGGAGACCGATTAGCTGGCTACACCTTC.

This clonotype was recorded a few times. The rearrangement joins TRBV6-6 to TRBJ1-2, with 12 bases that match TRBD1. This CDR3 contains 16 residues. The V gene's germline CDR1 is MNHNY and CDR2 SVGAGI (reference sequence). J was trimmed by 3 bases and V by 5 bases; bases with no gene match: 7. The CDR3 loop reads CASSRGQGALDYGYTF. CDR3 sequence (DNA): TGTGCCAGCAGTCGGGGACAGGGGGCGTTGGACTATGGCTACACCTTC.

The CDR3: CASIGASWHEQFF. Here the CDR3 DNA reads TGTGCCAGCATCGGGGCAAGTTGGCATGAGCAGTTCTTC. The gene calls are TRBV5-5 and TRBJ2-1; D is possibly TRBD1 or TRBD2 (5 bases each). V was cut by 6 bases and J by 8 bases, with 15 bases left in between. CDR1 is SGHKS, CDR2 YYEKEE, per germline (reference sequence). The CDR3 totals 13 residues. Variable domain in full (rest from reference TRBV5-5 and TRBJ2-1): DAGVTQSPTHLIKTRGQQVTLRCSPISGHKSVSWYQQVLGQGPQFIFQYYEKEERGRGNFPDRFSARQFPNYSSELNVNALLLGDSALYLCASIGASWHEQFFGPGTRLTVL.

The CDR3 bases are TGTGCCAGCAGAGGGGACAGGGCTTCACCCCTCCACTTT. Its translation: CASRGDRASPLHF. The chain combines TRBV28 with TRBJ1-6, with 9 bases fitting TRBD1. Germline CDR1 reads MDHEN; CDR2 reads SYDVKM. Germline trimming cut 6 bases from V and 9 bases from J; bases unmatched to any gene: 3. The CDR3 totals 13 residues.

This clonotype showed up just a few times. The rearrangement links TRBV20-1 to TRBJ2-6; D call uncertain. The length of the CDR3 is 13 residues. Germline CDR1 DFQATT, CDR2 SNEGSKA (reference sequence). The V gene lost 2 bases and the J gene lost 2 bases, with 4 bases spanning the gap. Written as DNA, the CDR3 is TGCAGTGCTAGACGGGCTGGGGCCAACGTCCTGACTTTC. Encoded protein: CSARRAGANVLTF.

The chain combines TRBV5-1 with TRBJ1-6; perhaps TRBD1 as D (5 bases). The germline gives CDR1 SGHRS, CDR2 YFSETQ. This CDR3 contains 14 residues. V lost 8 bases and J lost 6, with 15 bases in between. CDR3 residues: CASRLGTLNSPLHF. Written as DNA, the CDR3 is TGCGCCAGTCGACTCGGGACCCTTAATTCACCCCTCCACTTT.

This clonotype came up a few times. The CDR3 DNA reads as TGCAGTGCTAGAGAGGACAGTCTAAATGAAAAACTGTTTTTT. Amino acids: CSAREDSLNEKLFF. The rearrangement joins TRBV20-1 to TRBJ1-4, with TRBD1 as a possible D gene (6 bases). V shed 0 bases and J shed 5 bases, with 10 bases lying between them. Germline loops: CDR1 DFQATT, CDR2 SNEGSKA (reference sequence). The CDR3 runs 14 residues.

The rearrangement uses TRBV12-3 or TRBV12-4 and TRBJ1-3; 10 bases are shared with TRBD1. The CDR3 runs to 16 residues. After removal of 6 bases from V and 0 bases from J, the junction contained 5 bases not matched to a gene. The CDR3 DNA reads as TGTGCCAGCAGCTACCGGGACAGGGGCTCTGGAAACACCATATATTTT. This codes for CASSYRDRGSGNTIYF.

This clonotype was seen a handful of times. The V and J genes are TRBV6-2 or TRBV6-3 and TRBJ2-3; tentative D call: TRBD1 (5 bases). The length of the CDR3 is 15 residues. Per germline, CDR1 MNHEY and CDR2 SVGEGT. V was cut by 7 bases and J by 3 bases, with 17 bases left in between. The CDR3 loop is CASTSLGQGTDTQYF. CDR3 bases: TGTGCCAGCACGAGCTTAGGGCAGGGAACAGATACGCAGTATTTT.

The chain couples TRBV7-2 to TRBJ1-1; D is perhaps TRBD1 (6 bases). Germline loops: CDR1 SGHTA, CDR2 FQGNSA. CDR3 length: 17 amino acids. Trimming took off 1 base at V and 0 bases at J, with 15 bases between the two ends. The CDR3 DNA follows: TGTGCCAGCAGCTTAGTACTGGCAGGGGTCCTGAACACTGAAGCTTTCTTT. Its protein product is CASSLVLAGVLNTEAFF.

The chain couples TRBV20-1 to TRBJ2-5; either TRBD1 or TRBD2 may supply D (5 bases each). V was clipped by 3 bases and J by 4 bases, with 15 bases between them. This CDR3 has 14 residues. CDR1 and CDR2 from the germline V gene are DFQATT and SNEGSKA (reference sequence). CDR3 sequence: CSARILGELETQYF. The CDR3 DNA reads TGCAGTGCTAGGATTTTGGGGGAGTTAGAGACCCAGTACTTC.

The chain's CDR3 is CASSLSRSGREQFF. The CDR3 DNA sequence: TGTGCCAGCAGTTTATCCAGATCGGGGCGTGAGCAGTTCTTC. The chain has TRBV27 and TRBJ2-1; tentatively, D is TRBD1 or TRBD2 (5 bases each). From germline, CDR1 is MNHEY and CDR2 SMNVEV (reference sequence). The CDR3 extends over 14 amino acids. Trimming cost V 0 bases and J 9 bases, with 12 bases left between them.

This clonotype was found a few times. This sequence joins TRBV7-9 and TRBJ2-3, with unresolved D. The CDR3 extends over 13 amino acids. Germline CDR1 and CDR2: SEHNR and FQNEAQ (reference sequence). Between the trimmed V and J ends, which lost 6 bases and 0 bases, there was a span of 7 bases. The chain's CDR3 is CASSAWSTDTQYF. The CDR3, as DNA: TGTGCCAGCAGTGCGTGGAGCACAGATACGCAGTATTTT. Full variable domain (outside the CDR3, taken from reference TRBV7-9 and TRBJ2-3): DTGVSQNPRHKITKRGQNVTFRCDPISEHNRLYWYRQTLGQGPEFLTYFQNEAQLEKSRLLSDRFSAERPKGSFSTLEIQRTEQGDSAMYLCASSAWSTDTQYFGPGTRLTVL.

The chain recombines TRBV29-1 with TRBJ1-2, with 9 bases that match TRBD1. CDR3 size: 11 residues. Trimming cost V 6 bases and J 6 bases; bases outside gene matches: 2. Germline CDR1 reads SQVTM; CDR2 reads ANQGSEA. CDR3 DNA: TGCAGCGTGACAGGGGGAGATGGCTACACCTTC. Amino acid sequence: CSVTGGDGYTF.

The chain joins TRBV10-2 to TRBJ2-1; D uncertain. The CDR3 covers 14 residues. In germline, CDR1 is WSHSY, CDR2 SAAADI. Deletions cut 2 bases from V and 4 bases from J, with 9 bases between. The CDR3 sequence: CASSEILTYNEQFF. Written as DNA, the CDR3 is TGCGCCAGCAGTGAGATACTAACTTACAATGAGCAGTTCTTC.

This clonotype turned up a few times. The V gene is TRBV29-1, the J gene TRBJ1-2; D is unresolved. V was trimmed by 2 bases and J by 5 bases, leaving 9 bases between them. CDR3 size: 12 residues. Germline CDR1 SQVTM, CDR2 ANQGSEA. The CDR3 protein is CSVEYAGYGYTF. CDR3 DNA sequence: TGCAGCGTTGAATACGCGGGGTATGGCTACACCTTC. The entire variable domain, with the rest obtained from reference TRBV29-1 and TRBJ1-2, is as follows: SAVISQKPSRDICQRGTSLTIQCQVDSQVTMMFWYRQQPGQSLTLIATANQGSEATYESGFVIDKFPISRPNLTFSTLTVSNMSPEDSSIYLCSVEYAGYGYTFGSGTRLTVV.

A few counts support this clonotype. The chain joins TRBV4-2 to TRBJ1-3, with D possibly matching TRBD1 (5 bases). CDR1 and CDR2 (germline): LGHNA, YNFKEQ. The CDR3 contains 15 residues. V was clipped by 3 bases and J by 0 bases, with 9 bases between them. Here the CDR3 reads CASSQGRLSGNTIYF. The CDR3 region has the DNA TGTGCCAGCAGCCAGGGACGCCTCTCTGGAAACACCATATATTTT.